This passage covers 5 T cell receptor beta chains from one sample sequenced in a study of graft-versus-host responses after intestinal transplantation. Produced via immunoSEQ multiplex PCR; TCRdb's table is partial and in-frame only. This sample carries some 90,000 clones, around 83% of them seen once, and the ten largest clones take 0.75% to 0.85%. Antigens of these TCRs are unknown. Here the sequenced sample was unstimulated CD4+ T cells sorted from spleen or lymph node cells, taken before intestinal transplant. These TCRs come from a human donor who received an intestinal transplant.

J is TRBJ1-6 and V is TRBV30, with a weak D call TRBD1 (5 bases). The CDR3 covers 15 residues. CDR1 is GTSNPN, CDR2 SVGIG, per germline (reference sequence). V gave up 0 bases and J gave up 2 bases, with 8 bases separating them. CDR3 loop: CAWSVAGTYNSPLHF. CDR3 bases: TGTGCCTGGAGTGTTGCAGGGACCTATAATTCACCCCTCCACTTT.

The V gene is TRBV2, the J gene TRBJ2-1, with D uncertain. The CDR3 is 15 amino acids. Germline CDR1 reads SNHLY; CDR2 reads FYNNEI. V gave up 9 bases and J gave up 3 bases, with 18 bases separating them. The CDR3 DNA reads as TGTGCCAGTGTCCCCGTGAACAGCCTCTACAATGAGCAGTTCTTC. This codes for CASVPVNSLYNEQFF.

The J gene is TRBJ2-1, the V gene TRBV28; TRBD2 matches at 7 bases. CDR1 is MDHEN, CDR2 SYDVKM, per germline. The J segment lost 8 bases and the V segment lost 3 bases, leaving 7 bases of the junction unmatched. The length of the CDR3 is 14 residues. CDR3 nucleotide sequence: TGTGCCAGCAGTTTTAGGGCGGGAGTCCATGAGCAGTTCTTC. It yields the protein CASSFRAGVHEQFF.

With respect to this clone: One junction end disagrees with the germline gene, perhaps due to a read error. J is TRBJ2-1 and V is TRBV7-7; tentative D call: TRBD1 (6 bases). Germline V gives CDR1 SSHAT, CDR2 FNYEAQ (reference sequence). The CDR3 spans 13 residues. The chain's CDR3 is CASSLQGGNEQFF. The DNA of the CDR3 is TGTGCTAGCAGCTTACAGGGTGGCAATGAGCAGTTCTTC.

The chain links TRBV9 to TRBJ2-5; D may be TRBD2 (6 bases). The CDR3 runs to 12 residues. Per germline, CDR1 SGDLS and CDR2 YYNGEE. The V end lost 5 bases, the J end lost 4 bases, and 9 bases lay between the germline ends. CDR3 sequence reads: CASRGAGETQYF. The CDR3 nucleotides read TGTGCCAGCAGGGGAGCGGGAGAGACCCAGTACTTC.